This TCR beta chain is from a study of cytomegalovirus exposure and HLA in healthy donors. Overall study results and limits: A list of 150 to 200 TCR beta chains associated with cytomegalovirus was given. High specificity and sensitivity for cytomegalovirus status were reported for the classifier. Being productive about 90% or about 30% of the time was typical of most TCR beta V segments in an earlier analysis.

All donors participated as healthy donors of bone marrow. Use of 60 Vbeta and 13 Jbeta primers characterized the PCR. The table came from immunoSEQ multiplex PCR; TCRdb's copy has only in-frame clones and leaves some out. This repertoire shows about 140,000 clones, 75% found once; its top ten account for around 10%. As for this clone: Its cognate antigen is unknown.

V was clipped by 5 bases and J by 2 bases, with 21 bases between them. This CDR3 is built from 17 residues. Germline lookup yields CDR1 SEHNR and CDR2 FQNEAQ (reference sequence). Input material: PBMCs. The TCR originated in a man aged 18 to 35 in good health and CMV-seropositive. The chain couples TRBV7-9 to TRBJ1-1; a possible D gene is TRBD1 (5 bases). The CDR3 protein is CASSHGPYRKINTEAFF. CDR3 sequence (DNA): TGTGCCAGCAGCCATGGCCCTTACAGGAAGATTAACACTGAAGCTTTCTTT.